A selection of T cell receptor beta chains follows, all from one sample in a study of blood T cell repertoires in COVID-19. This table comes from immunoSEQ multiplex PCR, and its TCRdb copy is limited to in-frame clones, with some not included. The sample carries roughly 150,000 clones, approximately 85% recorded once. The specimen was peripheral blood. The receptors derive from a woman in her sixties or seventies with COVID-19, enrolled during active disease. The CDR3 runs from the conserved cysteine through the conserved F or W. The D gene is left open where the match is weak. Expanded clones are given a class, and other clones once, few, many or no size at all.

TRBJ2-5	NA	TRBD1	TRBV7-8	CASSARDRGKETQYF	TGTGCCAGCAGCGCCCGTGACAGGGGGAAAGAGACCCAGTACTTC
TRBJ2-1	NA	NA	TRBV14	CASTPWVADNEQFF	TGTGCCAGCACCCCGTGGGTAGCGGACAATGAGCAGTTCTTC
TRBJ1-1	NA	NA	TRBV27	CASSQSGRLVTEAFF	TGTGCCAGCAGCCAAAGCGGCAGGCTAGTGACTGAAGCTTTCTTT
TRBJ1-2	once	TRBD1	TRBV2	CASSGGTGDGYTF	TGTGCCAGCAGTGGGGGAACAGGGGATGGCTACACCTTC
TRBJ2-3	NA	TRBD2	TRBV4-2	CASSPRGTSGFTDTQYF	TGTGCCAGCAGCCCCAGGGGGACTAGCGGTTTCACAGATACGCAGTATTTT
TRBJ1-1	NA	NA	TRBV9	CASSVGPGEWAFF	TGTGCCAGCAGCGTAGGACCCGGGGAATGGGCTTTCTTT
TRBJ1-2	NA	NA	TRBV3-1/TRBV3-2	CASTLKPGTYYGYTF	TGTGCCAGCACCCTTAAACCGGGAACATACTATGGCTACACCTTC
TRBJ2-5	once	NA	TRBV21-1	CASSGGSETQYF	TGTGCCAGCAGCGGCGGCTCGGAGACCCAGTACTTC
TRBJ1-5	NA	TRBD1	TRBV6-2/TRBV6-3	CASSRRLGDRGSGSIQPQHF	TGTGCCAGCAGCCGCCGTCTCGGGGACAGGGGGTCCGGGTCCATTCAGCCCCAGCATTTT
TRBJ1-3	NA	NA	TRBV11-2	CASSPMGRDISGNTIYF	TGTGCCAGCAGCCCTATGGGCCGGGACATCTCTGGAAACACCATATATTTT
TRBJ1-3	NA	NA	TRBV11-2	CASSLDVWGSSSGNTIYF	TGTGCCAGCAGCTTAGACGTGTGGGGCTCTTCATCTGGAAACACCATATATTTT
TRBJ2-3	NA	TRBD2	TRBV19	CASRGTSGGQPNTQYF	TGTGCCAGTAGGGGGACTAGCGGGGGACAACCGAATACGCAGTATTTT
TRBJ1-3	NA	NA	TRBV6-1	CASSARQANSGNTIYF	TGTGCCAGCAGTGCCCGACAGGCAAACTCTGGAAACACCATATATTTT
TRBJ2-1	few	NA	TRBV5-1	CASSTQSLSSYNEQFF	TGCGCCAGCAGCACGCAATCCTTGAGCTCCTACAATGAGCAGTTCTTC
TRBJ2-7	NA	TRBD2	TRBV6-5	CASRTSGTYEQYF	TGTGCCAGCAGGACTAGCGGGACCTACGAGCAGTACTTC
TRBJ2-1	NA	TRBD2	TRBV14	CASSQDITSGTEQFF	TGTGCCAGCAGCCAAGATATAACTAGCGGGACGGAGCAGTTCTTC
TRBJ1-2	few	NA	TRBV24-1	CATSDYRVGGYTF	TGTGCCACCAGTGATTACAGGGTTGGAGGCTACACCTTC
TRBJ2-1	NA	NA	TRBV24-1	CATSDLLEQFF	TGTGCCACCAGTGATTTGCTTGAGCAGTTCTTC
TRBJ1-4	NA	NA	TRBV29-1	CSARDTPNEKLFF	TGCAGCGCTAGGGACACTCCTAATGAAAAACTGTTTTTT
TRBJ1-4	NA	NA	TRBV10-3	CAISVDMDSGNEKLFF	TGTGCCATCAGTGTGGACATGGACAGCGGTAATGAAAAACTGTTTTTT
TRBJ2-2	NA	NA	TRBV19	CASSTGLNTGELFF	TGTGCCAGTAGCACAGGTCTGAACACCGGGGAGCTGTTTTTT
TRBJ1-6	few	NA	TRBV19	CASRNRDNSPLHF	TGTGCCAGTAGGAACAGGGACAATTCACCCCTCCACTTT
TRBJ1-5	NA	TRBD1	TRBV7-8	CASSPGTGGRGNQPQHF	TGTGCCAGCAGCCCCGGGACAGGGGGCCGAGGCAATCAGCCCCAGCATTTT
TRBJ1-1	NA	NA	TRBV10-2	CASSVGLSEAFF	TGCGCCAGCAGCGTGGGACTGTCTGAAGCTTTCTTT
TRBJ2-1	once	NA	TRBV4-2	CASSQELRGYNEQFF	TGTGCCAGCAGCCAAGAGTTGAGGGGGTACAATGAGCAGTTCTTC
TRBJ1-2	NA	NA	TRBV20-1	CSASQQPPNYGYTF	TGCAGTGCTAGTCAACAGCCACCTAACTATGGCTACACCTTC
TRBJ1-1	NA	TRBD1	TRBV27	CASGTGGDTEAFF	TGTGCCAGCGGTACAGGGGGAGACACTGAAGCTTTCTTT
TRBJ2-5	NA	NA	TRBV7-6	CASSLNPPAQETQYF	TGTGCCAGCAGCTTGAATCCCCCAGCGCAAGAGACCCAGTACTTC
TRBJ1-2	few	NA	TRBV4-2	CASSQDRSRNYGYTF	TGTGCCAGCAGCCAAGATCGATCGAGAAACTATGGCTACACCTTC
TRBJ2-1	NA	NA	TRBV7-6	CASSLLAVSGEQFF	TGTGCCAGCAGCTTATTAGCCGTGAGCGGTGAGCAGTTCTTC
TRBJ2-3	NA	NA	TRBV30	CAWSVQGFDGTDTQYF	TGTGCCTGGAGTGTCCAGGGGTTTGACGGCACAGATACGCAGTATTTT
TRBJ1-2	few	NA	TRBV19	CASSLEQGKDGYTF	TGTGCCAGTAGTTTAGAACAGGGCAAGGATGGCTACACCTTC
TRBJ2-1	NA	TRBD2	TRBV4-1	CASSQQPGLADYSYNEQFF	TGCGCCAGCAGCCAACAGCCGGGACTAGCGGACTACTCCTACAATGAGCAGTTCTTC
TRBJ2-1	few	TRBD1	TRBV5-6	CASSLASGTGFFSEQFF	TGTGCCAGCAGCTTGGCATCGGGGACAGGGTTTTTCAGTGAGCAGTTCTTC
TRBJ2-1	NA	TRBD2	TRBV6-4	CASSDSGGRSEQFF	TGTGCCAGCAGTGACTCGGGAGGGCGCAGTGAGCAGTTCTTC
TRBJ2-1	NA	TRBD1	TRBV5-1	CASRTGGFNEQFF	TGCGCCAGCAGGACAGGGGGGTTCAATGAGCAGTTCTTC
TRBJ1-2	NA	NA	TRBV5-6	CASSFGDFRYGYTF	TGTGCCAGCAGCTTTGGAGATTTTCGCTATGGCTACACCTTC
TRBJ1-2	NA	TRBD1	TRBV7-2	CASSFGTGVGYTF	TGTGCCAGCAGCTTCGGGACAGGGGTAGGCTACACCTTC
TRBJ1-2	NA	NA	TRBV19	CASSLTDYGYTF	TGTGCCAGTAGCCTGACTGATTATGGCTACACCTTC
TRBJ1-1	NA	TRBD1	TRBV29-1	CSVGVAGGARTEAFF	TGCAGCGTTGGGGTGGCAGGGGGCGCGCGGACTGAAGCTTTCTTT
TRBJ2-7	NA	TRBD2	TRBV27	CASSLLMNSGSSYEQYF	TGTGCCAGCAGTTTATTAATGAATAGCGGGAGCTCCTACGAGCAGTACTTC
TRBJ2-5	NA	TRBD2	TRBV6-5	CASSRGLAAQETQYF	TGTGCCAGCAGCCGGGGACTAGCAGCCCAAGAGACCCAGTACTTC
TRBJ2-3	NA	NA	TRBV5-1	CASSVTGKITDTQYF	TGCGCCAGCAGCGTAACAGGGAAAATCACAGATACGCAGTATTTT
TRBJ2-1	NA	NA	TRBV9	CASSEKGEQFF	TGTGCCAGCAGCGAGAAGGGGGAGCAGTTCTTC
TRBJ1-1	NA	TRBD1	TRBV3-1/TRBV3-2	CATKPNTGETEAFF	TGTGCCACAAAGCCAAATACAGGGGAAACTGAAGCTTTCTTT
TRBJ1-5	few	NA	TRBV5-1	CASSPAGRNQPQHF	TGCGCCAGCAGCCCGGCGGGGCGCAATCAGCCCCAGCATTTT
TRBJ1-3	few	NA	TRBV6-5	CALGVHTGNTIYF	TGTGCTCTTGGAGTACACACTGGAAACACCATATATTTT
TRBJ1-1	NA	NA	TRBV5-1	CASSLEALLNTEAFF	TGCGCCAGCAGCTTGGAAGCTCTGTTGAACACTGAAGCTTTCTTT
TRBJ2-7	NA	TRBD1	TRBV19	CASSIRQGGLYEQYF	TGTGCCAGTAGTATTAGACAGGGGGGTCTCTACGAGCAGTACTTC
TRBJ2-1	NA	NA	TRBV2	CASSLRQGNYNEQFF	TGTGCCAGCAGTCTAAGGCAGGGGAACTACAATGAGCAGTTCTTC
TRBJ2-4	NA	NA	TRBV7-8	CASSPRRVLAKNIQYF	TGTGCCAGCAGCCCTCGGCGGGTACTAGCCAAAAACATTCAGTACTTC
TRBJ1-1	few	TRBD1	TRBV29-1	CSVTGDMNTEAFF	TGCAGCGTAACAGGGGATATGAACACTGAAGCTTTCTTT
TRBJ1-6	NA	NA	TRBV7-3	CASSLDSYNSPLHF	TGTGCCAGCAGCCTTGACAGTTATAATTCACCCCTCCACTTT
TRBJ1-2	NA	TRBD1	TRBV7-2	CASSDQQGANYGYTF	TGTGCCAGCAGCGACCAACAGGGGGCGAACTATGGCTACACCTTC
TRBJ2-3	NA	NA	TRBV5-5	CASSETVVGTDTQYF	TGTGCCAGCAGCGAAACGGTCGTAGGCACAGATACGCAGTATTTT
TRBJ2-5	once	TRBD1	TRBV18	CASSRGQKETQYF	TGTGCCAGCTCACGGGGACAGAAAGAGACCCAGTACTTC
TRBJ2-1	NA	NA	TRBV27	CASSSYSSSYNEQFF	TGTGCCAGCAGTTCTTACTCGAGCTCCTACAATGAGCAGTTCTTC
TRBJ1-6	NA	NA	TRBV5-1	CASSLSSSYNSPLHF	TGCGCCAGCAGCTTGTCCAGCTCCTATAATTCACCCCTCCACTTT
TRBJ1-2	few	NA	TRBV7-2	CASREGIYGYTF	TGTGCCAGCAGGGAGGGAATCTATGGCTACACCTTC